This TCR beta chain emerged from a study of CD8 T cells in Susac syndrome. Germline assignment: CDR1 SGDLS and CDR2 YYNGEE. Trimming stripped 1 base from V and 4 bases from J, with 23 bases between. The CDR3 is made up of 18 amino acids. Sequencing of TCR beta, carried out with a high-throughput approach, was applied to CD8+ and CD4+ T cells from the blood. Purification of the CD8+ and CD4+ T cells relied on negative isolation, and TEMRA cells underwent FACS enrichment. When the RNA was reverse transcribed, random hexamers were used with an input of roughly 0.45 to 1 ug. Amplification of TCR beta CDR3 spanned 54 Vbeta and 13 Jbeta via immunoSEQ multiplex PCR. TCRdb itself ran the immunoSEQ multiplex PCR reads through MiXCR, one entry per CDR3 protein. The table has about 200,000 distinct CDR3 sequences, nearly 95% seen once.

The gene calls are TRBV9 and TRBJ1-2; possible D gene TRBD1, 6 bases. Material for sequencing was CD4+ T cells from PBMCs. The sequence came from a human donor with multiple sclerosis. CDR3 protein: CASSVIGISGGPGYGYTF. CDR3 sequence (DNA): TGTGCCAGCAGCGTAATAGGAATATCCGGGGGGCCTGGCTATGGCTACACCTTC.